Many counts were recorded for the clone carrying this T cell receptor beta chain. What it binds is unknown. This sample stems from a study of T cells in Graves' hyperthyroidism and ophthalmopathy. Study-level findings and limits: Stable hyperthyroidism was told apart from ophthalmopathy by a model built on 13 V-J features.

Ophthalmopathy patients all had a Clinical Activity Score of at least 3, a NOSPECS grade of at least 4 and disease under 3 months old. Exclusion followed for patients with uncontrolled infection, other autoimmune disease, pregnancy or lactation. The CDR3 extends over 15 amino acids. The germline V gene has CDR1 MNHEY and CDR2 SMNVEV (reference sequence). Losses at the gene ends were 6 bases for V and 1 base for J; bases not matched to a gene: 5. Amplified TCR beta CDR3 regions derived from RNA transcripts. HTBI primers were used for first-round RT-PCR of the TCR CDR3. TCRdb reanalysed the multiplex PCR reads using MiXCR and keeps one entry per CDR3 protein. The table includes hundreds of thousands of distinct CDR3 sequences, about 14% detected once.

This clonotype originated in a woman aged 45 to 65 with Graves' ophthalmopathy. Sequenced material: blood. This chain connects TRBV27 to TRBJ2-3; TRBD2 agrees at 9 bases. This chain's CDR3 is CASRVVAGGTDTQYF. CDR3 DNA sequence: TGTGCCAGCAGAGTGGTAGCGGGAGGCACAGATACGCAGTATTTT.